This T cell receptor beta chain stems from a study of HIV-infected patients and healthy controls (dated 2014 in TCRdb). Background for the entire study: The question the study tested was whether immune perturbation and reconstitution could be captured by deep TCR repertoire sequencing of small blood samples from HIV patients. What the research found in general, with its limitations: The use of whole blood limited sequencing depth and precluded separation of the dynamics of distinct T-cell subpopulations. HIV-associated CDR3s exhibited a significant reduction in frequency during therapy, whereas CMV-associated CDR3s exhibited no significant change, although the majority increased in frequency. Compared with untreated HIV+ repertoires, healthy control repertoires had roughly threefold more distinct CDR3s and a higher Shannon diversity. In the study, no determination of donor HLA types was made. The observed differences in diversity were not explained by the slight differences in age and sex profiles between the study cohorts. Alpha-chain CDR3s from MAIT cells occurred at high frequency in healthy controls but were severely depleted in HIV+ repertoires. In size-matched repertoire data, the apparent post-therapy recovery of the Gini index in HIV-infected patients was not replicated. Significantly higher mean Gini indices were seen in HIV-infected repertoires than in controls, possibly reflecting oligoclonality. Rare events from HIV-infected data received too much weight under size-matching, and comparisons were complicated by unequal numbers of distinct sequences between patients and controls. Both the Jaccard index and the count of highly shared sequences showed that healthy controls shared more CDR3s between individuals than HIV+ patients did. A major limit on how widely the findings apply, in the view of the authors, was that only sixteen HIV-infected individuals were processed. In the samples, alpha-beta chain pairing was left undetermined. Significantly different mean usage between HIV-infected patients and controls was observed for eight alpha and eight beta V genes.

Since whole blood was used without any cell fractionation, the repertoire reflected all peripheral T cells in unsorted form. Ten uninfected healthy donors were sampled as controls, and four of these ten donors were sampled twice about twelve weeks apart. A roughly 2.4 ml sample of peripheral blood was drawn into Tempus tubes for RNA extraction. Residual genomic DNA was removed with the TURBO-DNase kit and globin mRNA was depleted with GLOBINclear. CDR1 MNHNY and CDR2 SVGAGI are derived from the germline V gene (reference sequence). From the cysteine up to the phenylalanine, the CDR3 has a length of 15 residues. The retained sequence is limited to the CDR3, 45 bases, with the frame set at the first base. From V the trimming removes 6 bases and from J it removes 7 bases, while the gene matches leave 9 bases of the junction unaccounted for. Using SuperScript III with primers targeting the alpha and beta constant regions, 500 ng of RNA was reverse transcribed. Separate alpha and beta chain libraries were generated by chain-specific third strand synthesis with multiplexing indices. To avoid primer bias, the protocol used one single primer pair to amplify every rearrangement within a chain, and the protocol also attached molecular barcodes to each cDNA molecule. The SP2 sequencing primer site and a random hexamer were carried on a 5' RACE adapter, to which purified cDNA was joined by T4 RNA Ligase 1. Second strand synthesis was performed with Phusion polymerase and primed from the SP2 site, and slow temperature ramps were applied to favor optimal annealing. Each molecule's 12-nucleotide barcode consisted of two random hexamer sequences, both added before amplification and joined together. An amplification PCR of 23 cycles with P5s and P7 primers came after a short first PCR that had added P5 and P7 adapter elements plus a second index. A total of 25 to 30 PCR cycles were applied to the libraries, which were quantified on a Qubit, sized on a Bioanalyzer, and diluted to about 4 nM. Normalized libraries were sequenced on an Illumina MiSeq with 2 x 250 paired-end kits. Reverse transcription reactions underwent purification over MinElute columns, with elution into roughly 9.8 ul Tris-Cl. A 1:1 ratio of AMPure XP beads was used to clean the adapter ligations after they had run for roughly 20 hours at 16 degrees C. The authors' pipeline ran thus. A modified Decombinator processed the demultiplexed FASTQ files and output V, J, insert and barcode information. Sequences sharing a barcode but differing from the dominant sequence were discarded as errors, and barcodes clustered at Levenshtein distance 3 were counted to estimate original cDNA molecules. The R packages ineq, vegan, igraph and RCytoscape were used for downstream analyses, with IMGT nomenclature and CDR3 definitions applied. V gene usage was calculated across distinct sequences, with every TCR tallied a single time to avoid skew from clonal expansion. Within a donor, similarity networks joined unique CDR3 amino acid sequences in every case where two of them were separated by a single Levenshtein edit. The authors compiled published HIV-specific CDR3s (about 92 alpha, 650 to 800 beta) and CMV-specific CDR3s (approximately 13 alpha, a few hundred beta) and searched for them in the repertoires. Random subsampling to size-matched repertoires showed patients' decreased diversity was not caused by their lower sequence numbers. Using fastp trimming at Q25 and MiXCR clonotype assembly, TCRdb reanalyzed the public sequencing data and kept in-frame beta chains. All rows with the same CDR3 protein become a single entry with the most common DNA and genes. V and J calls and clone size were set by TCRdb, not the authors. This sample has thousands of distinct CDR3 sequences in its table, and 5.5% to 6% of those were observed once. 7.7% of the sample lies in the top ten.

About this clonotype itself: The antigen this receptor binds is unknown. Base qualities are not recorded, but no much larger clone differs from it by a single base.

The sample consisted of blood. The receptor was isolated from an adult in good health. The rearranged chain carries TRBV6-6 and TRBJ1-4; 9 nucleotides in the junction match TRBD1. The CDR3 protein is CASRLPGQGFEKLFF. The DNA sequence reads TGTGCCAGCAGACTCCCGGGACAGGGTTTTGAAAAACTGTTTTTT.